This T cell receptor (beta chain) emerged from a study of CD8+ T cells in alopecia areata. With respect to this clone: Its antigen is still unknown.

Following extraction, RNA underwent reverse transcription to cDNA, which served as the sequencing template. The repertoire was sequenced with immunoSEQ multiplex PCR; TCRdb's copy has only in-frame clones and lacks some. The profile shows some 160,000 clones, approximately 65% of them singletons. CDR1 is MNHEY and CDR2 is SVGAGI in the germline V gene. V lost 10 bases and J 0 bases, leaving 12 bases between the germline ends. This CDR3 region has 14 residues. Stated treatment: oral pan-JAK inhibitor, 5-10 mg twice daily. Notes on the study in general: Scalp clonality and expanded CD8+ clones among the top 100 showed significant decreases with tofacitinib. Against the mouse data, patients shared TCRs less clearly, possibly for HLA reasons. Many of the expanded lesional clones endured in scalp and blood while on tofacitinib.

The sequence derives from a human donor with alopecia areata. V usage is TRBV6-5 and J usage is TRBJ2-2; D gene uncertain. Here the sequenced sample was CD4+ T cells sorted from blood, taken at week 4, from a patient treated with tofacitinib. The CDR3 protein is CATQTPTNTGELFF. The CDR3 nucleotides are TGTGCCACCCAGACACCCACGAACACCGGGGAGCTGTTTTTT.